One sample yielded the 30 T cell receptor beta chains listed below, sequenced in a study of blood T cell repertoires in COVID-19. Assay used: immunoSEQ multiplex PCR; TCRdb lists only in-frame clones, some missing. This sample has approximately 240,000 clones, with approximately 90% found just once. Sequenced input: PBMCs or T cells enriched from blood (not recorded which). These receptors all come from a young woman with acute COVID-19.

The chain couples TRBV27 to TRBJ2-1; TRBD1 might be the D (5 bases). Germline values: CDR1 MNHEY, CDR2 SMNVEV (reference sequence). CDR3 length: 12 amino acids. V was cut by 2 bases and J by 7 bases, with 6 bases left in between. DNA of the CDR3: TGTGCCAGCAGTTTACAGGGTAATGAGCAGTTCTTC. Translation gives CASSLQGNEQFF.

The chain carries TRBV15 and TRBJ1-5; D is unresolved. From germline, CDR1 is LNHNV and CDR2 YYDKDF (reference sequence). The CDR3 covers 15 residues. Trimming took off 0 bases at V and 0 bases at J, with 6 bases between the two ends. The CDR3 sequence is CATSRDPYSNQPQHF. As DNA, the CDR3 is TGTGCCACCAGCAGAGATCCCTATAGCAATCAGCCCCAGCATTTT.

This rearrangement joins TRBV5-6 to TRBJ1-2, with D uncertain. Looked up from germline, CDR1 is SGHDT and CDR2 is YYEEEE. This CDR3 contains 15 residues. V was clipped by 3 bases and J by 4 bases, with 16 bases between them. CDR3 sequence: CASSYVVLSSYGYTF. CDR3 sequence (DNA): TGTGCCAGCAGCTACGTAGTCTTATCCTCCTATGGCTACACCTTC.

J is TRBJ2-7 and V is TRBV18, with D possibly matching TRBD1 (6 bases). This CDR3 has 15 residues. Germline loops: CDR1 KGHSH, CDR2 LQKENI. V lost 5 bases, J lost 2 bases, and 16 bases lay in between. This CDR3 reads CASSAGAGLPYEQYF. CDR3 sequence (DNA): TGTGCCAGCTCAGCAGGGGCAGGATTGCCCTACGAGCAGTACTTC.

The chain employs TRBV7-9 and TRBJ1-4, with D possibly TRBD1 on 5 matching bases. V shed 2 bases and J shed 5 bases, with 12 bases lying between them. CDR1 and CDR2 from the germline V gene are SEHNR and FQNEAQ (reference sequence). This CDR3 has 15 amino acids. The CDR3 coding sequence is TGTGCCAGCAGCTTATGGGGCAGTCAAAATGAAAAACTGTTTTTT. Its protein is CASSLWGSQNEKLFF.

CDR3 in amino acids: CATSREGKGAVQREKLFF. The CDR3 coding sequence is TGTGCCACCAGCAGAGAAGGGAAGGGGGCGGTCCAGCGTGAAAAACTGTTTTTT. The V and J genes are TRBV15 and TRBJ1-4; 7 bases align to TRBD1. Looked up from germline, CDR1 is LNHNV and CDR2 is YYDKDF (reference sequence). CDR3 length: 18 residues. Unmatched junction bases numbered 14, after V lost 0 bases and J lost 7 bases.

The rearrangement joins TRBV7-8 to TRBJ2-7; possibly TRBD1 for D (6 bases). Germline assignment: CDR1 SGHVS and CDR2 FQNEAQ. V was shortened by 5 bases and J by 0 bases, with 14 bases between the two germline ends. This CDR3 has 15 residues. DNA of the CDR3: TGTGCCAGCAGCCATCGGACAGTGAGCTCCTACGAGCAGTACTTC. This codes for CASSHRTVSSYEQYF.

V usage is TRBV6-5 and J usage is TRBJ2-3; TRBD1 agrees at 10 bases. V gave up 8 bases and J gave up 2 bases; unmatched junction bases: 7. The germline V gene has CDR1 MNHEY and CDR2 SVGAGI. The CDR3 loop spans 15 amino acids. The CDR3 DNA reads TGTGCCAGCGGTAGACAGGGGGCCTCCACAGATACGCAGTATTTT. Translating it yields CASGRQGASTDTQYF.

In its sample, this clone was seen once. The same CDR3 is also encoded by other DNA sequences in this sample. The V and J genes are TRBV4-1 and TRBJ1-6; TRBD1 might be the D (5 bases). From germline, CDR1 is MGHRA and CDR2 YSYEKL. This CDR3 contains 16 residues. Trimming removed 4 bases at V and 0 bases at J, with 10 bases between. CDR3 sequence (DNA): TGCGCCAGCAGCCCCGGGACTAGCTCCTATAATTCACCCCTCCACTTT. Residues: CASSPGTSSYNSPLHF.

The chain has TRBV5-6 and TRBJ2-1, with a weak D call TRBD2 (5 bases). This CDR3 spans 15 amino acids. The germline V and J ends were trimmed by 4 bases and 0 bases, with 11 bases remaining between them. Germline V CDR1 and CDR2: SGHDT, YYEEEE. CDR3 region: CASSLDSFSYNEQFF. The CDR3, as DNA: TGTGCCAGCAGCCTGGACTCCTTCTCCTACAATGAGCAGTTCTTC.

The V gene is TRBV9, the J gene TRBJ1-3; no reliable D call. Germline lookup yields CDR1 SGDLS and CDR2 YYNGEE. This CDR3 spans 18 amino acids. Trimming removed 3 bases at V and 0 bases at J, with 19 bases between. The CDR3 DNA is TGTGCCAGCAGCGCATCATCACCACACGGGAGCTCTGGAAACACCATATATTTT. It yields the protein CASSASSPHGSSGNTIYF.

The chain employs TRBV12-5 and TRBJ2-7, with 11 nucleotides matching TRBD2. Germline assignment: CDR1 LGHNT and CDR2 FRNRAP. V shed 0 bases and J 5 bases; nucleotides not matched to a gene: 6. CDR3 length: 16 residues. CDR3 in DNA: TGTGCTAGTGGTTTGGTACTAACTAGCGGGGGCCACGAGCAGTACTTC. Translated, it gives CASGLVLTSGGHEQYF. The complete variable domain, with remaining parts taken from reference TRBV12-5 and TRBJ2-7, reads DARVTQTPRHKVTEMGQEVTMRCQPILGHNTVFWYRQTMMQGLELLAYFRNRAPLDDSGMPKDRFSAEMPDATLATLKIQPSEPRDSAVYFCASGLVLTSGGHEQYFGPGTRLTVT.

Remarks on this clone: At the DNA level, this CDR3 is encoded by other sequences in the same sample as well. The chain uses TRBV6-5 and TRBJ1-1; D is perhaps TRBD1 (6 bases). The CDR3 is made up of 14 amino acids. The V and J ends lost 0 bases and 1 base respectively, with 6 bases between them. Germline V gives CDR1 MNHEY, CDR2 SVGAGI. The CDR3 loop is CASSYSGANTEAFF. DNA of the CDR3: TGTGCCAGCAGTTACTCGGGGGCGAACACTGAAGCTTTCTTT.

The chain employs TRBV19 and TRBJ2-1, with 9 positions matching TRBD1. The CDR3 consists of 14 residues. V dropped 6 bases and J dropped 4; count of bases not matched to a gene: 4. CDR1 is LNHDA, CDR2 SQIVND, per germline (reference sequence). The CDR3, as DNA: TGTGCCAGTAGGGACAGGGGCCAGTACAATGAGCAGTTCTTC. Protein: CASRDRGQYNEQFF.

The chain couples TRBV11-2 to TRBJ2-1; D possibly corresponds to TRBD1 (5 bases). Germline V gene sequence: CDR1 SGHAT, CDR2 FQNNGV. The CDR3 has 14 amino acids. The V and J ends lost 2 bases and 5 bases respectively, with 10 bases between them. The CDR3 region is CASSLSAGNNEQFF. The CDR3 DNA is TGTGCCAGCAGCTTAAGTGCAGGGAACAATGAGCAGTTCTTC.

The chain joins TRBV9 to TRBJ1-5, with a possible D match to TRBD1 (6 bases). The V and J ends lost 3 bases and 2 bases respectively, with 9 bases between them. The CDR3 covers 14 residues. The germline gives CDR1 SGDLS, CDR2 YYNGEE. The CDR3 DNA is TGTGCCAGCAGCGACTCAGGGGGCAATCAGCCCCAGCATTTT. Translated: CASSDSGGNQPQHF.

This rearrangement joins TRBV12-3 or TRBV12-4 to TRBJ2-7; D is uncertain. This CDR3 contains 12 residues. With 5 bases removed from V and 4 bases from J, the gap between germline ends came to 9 bases. The CDR3 nucleotides are TGTGCCAGCAGTGCACCCGGTTACGAGCAGTACTTC. This sequence encodes CASSAPGYEQYF.

The genes are TRBV30 and TRBJ1-2; 8 nucleotides align to TRBD1. The CDR3 length is 17 residues. With 2 bases clipped from V and 4 bases from J, the junction kept 15 bases outside the gene matches. Germline CDR1 reads GTSNPN; CDR2 reads SVGIG (reference sequence). This CDR3 is CAWSTPRDRLGLYGYTF. The DNA for the CDR3 is TGTGCCTGGAGTACTCCCCGGGACAGGCTAGGCCTCTATGGCTACACCTTC.

This sequence joins TRBV28 and TRBJ2-3; D may be TRBD1 (6 bases). Looked up from germline, CDR1 is MDHEN and CDR2 is SYDVKM. Trimming removed 5 bases at V and 2 bases at J, with 11 bases between. This CDR3 is 14 amino acids long. Here the CDR3 reads CASSHRGYTDTQYF. The CDR3 DNA reads as TGTGCCAGCAGTCATAGGGGGTACACAGATACGCAGTATTTT.

The chain carries TRBV27 and TRBJ1-2; TRBD1 aligns across 8 bases. The CDR3 is 13 residues long. J gave up 3 bases and V 6 bases, and 3 bases lay outside the gene matches. Germline V CDR1 and CDR2: MNHEY, SMNVEV (reference sequence). CDR3 in amino acids: CASSQTGDYGYTF. CDR3 nucleotide sequence: TGTGCCAGCAGCCAGACAGGGGACTATGGCTACACCTTC.

This chain uses TRBV6-5 with TRBJ1-5; a weak D match, TRBD1 (5 bases). This CDR3 is 14 amino acids long. Looked up from germline, CDR1 is MNHEY and CDR2 is SVGAGI. The V end lost 11 bases, the J end lost 7 bases, and 21 bases lay between the germline ends. This CDR3 is CAGGTTRGFQPQHF. CDR3 nucleotide sequence: TGTGCCGGGGGGACCACCAGAGGATTCCAGCCCCAGCATTTT.

In this sample, this clone turned up once. This rearrangement joins TRBV6-1 to TRBJ1-4; D uncertain. This CDR3 is built from 14 residues. CDR1 and CDR2 (germline): MNHNS, SASEGT. V was pared by 3 bases and J by 0 bases, with 5 bases between. In DNA form, the CDR3 reads TGTGCCAGCAGTGACACAACAACTAATGAAAAACTGTTTTTT. It encodes CASSDTTTNEKLFF.

J is TRBJ1-2 and V is TRBV30; TRBD1 agrees at 8 bases. The germline gives CDR1 GTSNPN, CDR2 SVGIG (reference sequence). V lost 5 bases, J lost 2 bases, and 1 base stayed unmatched. This CDR3 has 12 amino acids. Here the CDR3 reads CAWDRGNYGYTF. In nucleotides, the CDR3 is TGTGCCTGGGACAGGGGAAACTATGGCTACACCTTC.

This clone was seen just once. DNA for the CDR3: TGTGCCAGCTCACCACCGTCTCCTGCCTACGAGCAGTACTTC. It encodes CASSPPSPAYEQYF. The chain has TRBV18 and TRBJ2-7, with D unclear. V shed 0 bases and J shed 2 bases, with 8 bases lying between them. This CDR3 contains 14 residues. CDR1 and CDR2 from the germline V gene are KGHSH and LQKENI. The full variable domain, rest sourced from reference TRBV18 and TRBJ2-7, is NAGVMQNPRHLVRRRGQEARLRCSPMKGHSHVYWYRQLPEEGLKFMVYLQKENIIDESGMPKERFSAEFPKEGPSILRIQQVVRGDSAAYFCASSPPSPAYEQYFGPGTRLTVT.

The chain uses TRBV12-3 or TRBV12-4 and TRBJ2-7, with D tentatively TRBD1 (6 bases). Trimming left V 8 bases short and J 2 bases short, with 13 bases between. The CDR3 has 13 residues. DNA of the CDR3: TGTGCCAGCCGAGCGGACAGAGCCTACGAGCAGTACTTC. Translated: CASRADRAYEQYF.

V and J are TRBV7-8 and TRBJ2-3; 10 bases line up with TRBD2. The CDR3 covers 15 residues. Germline V gives CDR1 SGHVS, CDR2 FQNEAQ. The V and J ends lost 4 bases and 8 bases, in that order; junction bases with no gene match: 9. The DNA for the CDR3 is TGTGCCAGCAGCTCCGGACTCGAGCGGGGGGGTACGCAGTATTTT. It is translated as CASSSGLERGGTQYF.

The chain employs TRBV3-1 (or the pseudogene TRBV3-2) and TRBJ2-7, with a tentative D call TRBD2 (5 bases). Per germline, CDR1 LGHDT and CDR2 YNNKEL (reference sequence). The CDR3 contains 14 residues. V lost 2 bases, J lost 4 bases, and 12 bases lay in between. In DNA form, the CDR3 reads TGTGCCAGCAGCCAAATCACGGGATTTTACGAGCAGTACTTC. Translated: CASSQITGFYEQYF.

The J gene is TRBJ1-5, the V gene TRBV19, with TRBD1 matching 11 bases. The CDR3 totals 14 residues. V lost 10 bases to trimming and J lost 6 bases; unmatched junction nucleotides: 8. CDR1 is LNHDA and CDR2 is SQIVND in the germline V gene (reference sequence). The CDR3 DNA reads as TGTGCCACCCAGGACAGGGGGCATACTCAGCCCCAGCATTTT. Residues: CATQDRGHTQPQHF.

The count of this clone is one. The gene calls are TRBV7-6 and TRBJ1-5; 7 nucleotides agree with TRBD1. From germline, CDR1 is SGHVS and CDR2 FNYEAQ. V was pared by 1 base and J by 2 bases, with 11 bases of the junction left unmatched. CDR3 length: 18 residues. In nucleotides, the CDR3 is TGTGCCAGCAGCTTAGGCGGAGACAGGGTAGGGGGCAATCAGCCCCAGCATTTT. It translates to CASSLGGDRVGGNQPQHF.

This chain joins TRBV9 and TRBJ2-2, with 7 positions matching TRBD1. There are 19 residues in the CDR3. J was trimmed by 3 bases and V by 0 bases; bases with no gene match: 14. CDR1 and CDR2 (germline): SGDLS, YYNGEE. Written as DNA, the CDR3 is TGTGCCAGCAGCGTAGGGGGTCTCATCGGGGACAGTCACACCGGGGAGCTGTTTTTT. The encoded protein is CASSVGGLIGDSHTGELFF.